This TCR beta chain was sequenced during a study of blood T cells in healthy people across ages. Study-wide results and limits: In older individuals, TCR beta diversity per million T cells was lower, falling roughly linearly with age.

Individuals who donated were healthy Caucasians from Russia aged about 6 to 100. A remark on this clonotype: Its specificity is not known.

This CDR3 contains 14 residues. Germline V gene sequence: CDR1 LGHDT, CDR2 YNNKEL (reference sequence). The junction had 7 bases not matched to a gene; V was cut back by 1 base and J by 8 bases. With a J-beta primer mix and a sample-barcoded 5' primer, a second PCR ran roughly 6 to 11 cycles. TCRdb re-derived calls from the 5' RACE reads in MiXCR, one entry per CDR3 protein. The sample contains 700,000 to 900,000 distinct CDR3 sequences, around a quarter of which appear only once. These data were also filed under a second study, of T cells of mothers and their children. From that study: Over five children, together with their three healthy Caucasian mothers, made up the donors.

The sequencing sample was made of blood. This sequence was found in a boy aged 10-17 years in good health. This chain connects TRBV3-1 to TRBJ1-2; TRBD1 aligns across 7 bases. The CDR3 region is CASSQGAGQTGYTF. CDR3 in DNA: TGTGCCAGCAGCCAAGGGGCGGGACAGACCGGCTACACCTTC.